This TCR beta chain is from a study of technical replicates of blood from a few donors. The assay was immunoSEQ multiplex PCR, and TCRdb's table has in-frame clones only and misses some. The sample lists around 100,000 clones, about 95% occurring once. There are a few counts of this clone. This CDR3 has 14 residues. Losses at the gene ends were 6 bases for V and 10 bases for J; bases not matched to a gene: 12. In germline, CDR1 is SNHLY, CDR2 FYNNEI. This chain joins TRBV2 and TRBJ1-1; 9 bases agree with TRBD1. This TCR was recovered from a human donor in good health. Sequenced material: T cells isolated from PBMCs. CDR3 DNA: TGTGCCAGCAGCGGGGGACAGGGCTCCCTCGGAGCTTTCTTT. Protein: CASSGGQGSLGAFF.